The T cell receptor beta chain under discussion was sequenced for a study of T cell clones after liver transplantation. Study background: TCRbeta sequencing after a pre-transplant mixed lymphocyte reaction identified graft-donor-reactive clones, later tracked in post-transplant blood. As an antigen-independent comparator, third-party-reactive TCRbeta sequences came from pre-transplant mixed lymphocyte reactions.

This clone showed up just a few times. Its antigen is undetermined. Sequencing was performed with immunoSEQ multiplex PCR; in TCRdb, only in-frame clones are kept and a portion is missing. The data contain approximately 2,900 clones, roughly 23% of them singletons. Alloreactive TCRbeta sequences came from sequencing proliferating CFSE-low cells in the MLR. The origin of this receptor is a human patient who received a liver transplant. Some T cells may be the graft donor's. Input material: CD4+ T cells from PBMCs cultured with third-party cells.

The CDR3 DNA is TGCGCCAGCAGCCATGACCTAGCGGGGGGGGCCAAAAACATTCAGTACTTC. Protein: CASSHDLAGGAKNIQYF. The rearrangement uses TRBV4-3 and TRBJ2-4; 12 bases agree with TRBD2. CDR3 length equals 17 residues. The germline CDR1 and CDR2 sequences are LGHNA and YSLEER. With V trimmed by 3 bases and J by 1 base, 4 bases remained unmatched.